This passage covers 17 T cell receptor beta chains from one sample sequenced in a study of blood T cell repertoires in COVID-19. Generated by immunoSEQ multiplex PCR, the TCRdb table keeps only in-frame clones and is missing some. The data hold roughly 140,000 clones, with around four fifths observed a single time. The sequencing input was peripheral blood. These receptors were collected from a woman in her 40s with active or convalescent COVID-19.

The chain links TRBV20-1 to TRBJ1-2, with no clear D. The V gene lost 3 bases and the J gene lost 6 bases, with 11 bases spanning the gap. The CDR3 consists of 12 residues. CDR1 and CDR2 (germline): DFQATT, SNEGSKA (reference sequence). The CDR3 is CSASLRQDGYTF. The DNA of the CDR3 is TGCAGTGCTAGTCTCCGACAAGATGGCTACACCTTC.

This clone appeared a few times. The chain combines TRBV30 with TRBJ2-7; possibly TRBD1 for D (6 bases). Trimming shortened V by 5 bases and J by 3 bases, and 17 bases separated the two germline ends. The germline V gene has CDR1 GTSNPN and CDR2 SVGIG (reference sequence). The CDR3 totals 14 residues. The DNA of the CDR3 is TGTGCCTGGGGGCGACAGGACATTATCTACGAGCAGTACTTC. Its translation is CAWGRQDIIYEQYF.

The chain links TRBV19 to TRBJ2-7, with TRBD2 matching over 8 bases. Unmatched junction bases numbered 9, after V lost 5 bases and J lost 3 bases. Per the germline V gene, CDR1 is LNHDA and CDR2 is SQIVND (reference sequence). The CDR3 runs 15 residues. The CDR3 bases are TGTGCCAGTAGTCCTACTAGCGGCCTCTACTACGAGCAGTACTTC. This translates into CASSPTSGLYYEQYF.

A few counts support this clone. The rearrangement joins TRBV7-2 to TRBJ1-1; 7 bases map to TRBD1. The trim removed 6 bases at V and 1 base at J, leaving 5 bases unmatched. The CDR3 is 14 amino acids. CDR1 is SGHTA and CDR2 is FQGNSA in the germline V gene. The CDR3 bases are TGTGCCAGCAGGAAGACAGGGCAGAACACTGAAGCTTTCTTT. Protein: CASRKTGQNTEAFF.

This chain uses TRBV3-1 (or the pseudogene TRBV3-2) with TRBJ2-7, with D maybe TRBD2 (6 bases). V was pared by 0 bases and J by 1 base, with 7 bases between. The germline V gene has CDR1 LGHDT and CDR2 YNNKEL (reference sequence). The CDR3 sequence is 14 residues long. CDR3 loop: CASSQEGLSYEQYF. The DNA for the CDR3 is TGTGCCAGCAGCCAAGAAGGACTATCCTACGAGCAGTACTTC.

This sequence joins TRBV24-1 and TRBJ2-5; the match to TRBD1 covers 8 bases. The V and J ends lost 2 bases and 3 bases, in that order; junction bases with no gene match: 7. CDR3 length: 16 residues. Germline V gene lookup returns CDR1 KGHDR and CDR2 SFDVKD. The CDR3 here is CATSDSYGQGKETQYF. CDR3 coding DNA: TGTGCCACCAGTGATTCCTATGGACAGGGAAAAGAGACCCAGTACTTC.

A note on this clone: At one boundary the junction diverges from the germline segment, which might be a read error. The CDR3 here is CASSSYPRGKGEKLFF. For the CDR3, the DNA is TGTGCTAGCAGCTCCTATCCGCGGGGAAAAGGTGAAAAACTGTTTTTT. V gene TRBV7-7 combines with J gene TRBJ1-4; D not certain. The V gene's germline CDR1 is SSHAT and CDR2 FNYEAQ (reference sequence). The CDR3 consists of 16 residues.

The CDR3 DNA sequence: TGTGCCAGCTCACCACCGTGGAGGGATACGCAGTATTTT. It codes for CASSPPWRDTQYF. This sequence joins TRBV18 and TRBJ2-3, with D possibly matching TRBD2 (5 bases). V was shortened by 0 bases and J by 6 bases, with 7 bases between the two germline ends. CDR3 length: 13 residues. CDR1 and CDR2 from the germline V gene are KGHSH and LQKENI.

The chain links TRBV5-8 to TRBJ1-5, with no clear D. Trimming cost V 3 bases and J 4 bases, with 11 bases left between them. CDR3 size: 14 residues. Looked up from germline, CDR1 is SGHTS and CDR2 is YDEGEE. This chain's CDR3 is CASSWEPENQPQHF. The DNA for the CDR3 is TGTGCCAGCAGCTGGGAGCCCGAGAATCAGCCCCAGCATTTT.

This chain connects TRBV18 to TRBJ2-1; 7 bases are shared with TRBD2. Looked up from germline, CDR1 is KGHSH and CDR2 is LQKENI. The CDR3 spans 15 residues. V trimming: 3 bases; J trimming: 5 bases; junction bases outside the gene matches: 7. This CDR3 reads CASSPSWGGDNEQFF. The CDR3 region has the DNA TGTGCCAGCTCACCCTCCTGGGGGGGAGACAATGAGCAGTTCTTC.

This clone has only one observation. This chain connects TRBV5-1 to TRBJ1-2; 7 bases are shared with TRBD1. Germline values: CDR1 SGHRS, CDR2 YFSETQ. The CDR3 sequence is 15 residues long. The trim removed 0 bases at V and 5 bases at J, leaving 7 bases unmatched. CDR3 protein: CASSLGTGARYGYTF. In DNA, the CDR3 is TGCGCCAGCAGCTTGGGCACAGGGGCGAGGTATGGCTACACCTTC.

This chain links TRBV2 with TRBJ1-5; no definite D call. V dropped 1 base and J dropped 7 bases, with 8 bases sitting between them. The CDR3 spans 13 residues. The germline V gene encodes CDR1 SNHLY and CDR2 FYNNEI. The CDR3 sequence is CASSEGVGQPQHF. The CDR3 nucleotides read TGTGCCAGCAGTGAAGGGGTCGGGCAGCCCCAGCATTTT.

The chain has TRBV19 and TRBJ2-2, with 13 bases lining up with TRBD2. The junction had 14 bases not matched to a gene; V was cut back by 5 bases and J by 5 bases. The CDR3 contains 19 residues. Looked up from germline, CDR1 is LNHDA and CDR2 is SQIVND (reference sequence). The CDR3 region is CASSEGPRLAGGRTGELFF. DNA of the CDR3: TGTGCCAGTAGTGAGGGCCCGAGACTAGCGGGAGGTAGGACCGGGGAGCTGTTTTTT. The full variable domain, with the rest looked up from reference TRBV19 and TRBJ2-2, is DGGITQSPKYLFRKEGQNVTLSCEQNLNHDAMYWYRQDPGQGLRLIYYSQIVNDFQKGDIAEGYSVSREKKESFPLTVTSAQKNPTAFYLCASSEGPRLAGGRTGELFFGEGSRLTVL.

V and J are TRBV11-3 and TRBJ2-2, with a tentative D call TRBD1 (6 bases). The V gene lost 5 bases and the J gene lost 0 bases, with 13 bases spanning the gap. The CDR3 spans 16 residues. The germline gives CDR1 SGHNT, CDR2 YENEEA. The CDR3 nucleotides are TGTGCCAGCAGCGCCGGAACAGGGACGAACACCGGGGAGCTGTTTTTT. Translated, it gives CASSAGTGTNTGELFF. The complete variable domain, with remaining parts taken from reference TRBV11-3 and TRBJ2-2, reads EAGVVQSPRYKIIEKKQPVAFWCNPISGHNTLYWYLQNLGQGPELLIRYENEEAVDDSQLPKDRFSAERLKGVDSTLKIQPAELGDSAVYLCASSAGTGTNTGELFFGEGSRLTVL.

This chain connects TRBV7-9 to TRBJ1-6, with a tentative D call TRBD1 (5 bases). V was clipped by 1 base and J by 10 bases, with 14 bases between them. The CDR3 runs to 15 residues. In germline, CDR1 is SEHNR, CDR2 FQNEAQ (reference sequence). CDR3 loop: CASSLEGDNRSPLHF. The CDR3 DNA reads as TGTGCCAGCAGCTTAGAAGGGGATAACAGGTCACCCCTCCACTTT.

The V call is TRBV3-1 (or the pseudogene TRBV3-2), the J call TRBJ1-5, with 8 bases lining up with TRBD1. The CDR3 sequence is 15 residues long. With 6 bases clipped from V and 1 base from J, the junction kept 5 bases outside the gene matches. Per germline, CDR1 LGHDT and CDR2 YNNKEL (reference sequence). DNA for the CDR3: TGTGCCAGCAGTCCGACAGGGGTGAGCAATCAGCCCCAGCATTTT. Encoded protein: CASSPTGVSNQPQHF.

The rearrangement links TRBV9 to TRBJ1-3, with D maybe TRBD1 (6 bases). This CDR3 has 17 amino acids. V lost 4 bases, J lost 0 bases, and 17 bases lay in between. Germline values: CDR1 SGDLS, CDR2 YYNGEE. The CDR3 spells CASSYARQASSGNTIYF. The CDR3 DNA follows: TGTGCCAGCAGCTACGCCCGACAGGCCAGCTCTGGAAACACCATATATTTT.